The entry that follows covers one TCR beta chain sequence. The sample is drawn from a study of OX40 agonist ivuxolimab in advanced cancers. Looked up from germline, CDR1 is SEHNR and CDR2 is FQNEAQ (reference sequence). This CDR3 is 16 amino acids long. V trimming: 5 bases; J trimming: 4 bases; junction bases outside the gene matches: 8. The repertoire was sequenced with immunoSEQ multiplex PCR; TCRdb's copy has only in-frame clones and lacks some. This sample has tens of thousands of clones, with over 80% found just once. The chain is built from TRBV7-9 and TRBJ1-5; 10 nucleotides line up with TRBD1. The sequencing here drew on CD4+ or CD8+ T cells sorted from blood, taken in a trial of the OX40 agonist ivuxolimab. The receptor comes from an adult with an advanced solid tumor such as melanoma, head and neck, liver or kidney cancer. This CDR3 is CASSQHRTGGNQPQHF. DNA of the CDR3: TGTGCCAGCAGCCAACATCGGACAGGGGGTAATCAGCCCCAGCATTTT.